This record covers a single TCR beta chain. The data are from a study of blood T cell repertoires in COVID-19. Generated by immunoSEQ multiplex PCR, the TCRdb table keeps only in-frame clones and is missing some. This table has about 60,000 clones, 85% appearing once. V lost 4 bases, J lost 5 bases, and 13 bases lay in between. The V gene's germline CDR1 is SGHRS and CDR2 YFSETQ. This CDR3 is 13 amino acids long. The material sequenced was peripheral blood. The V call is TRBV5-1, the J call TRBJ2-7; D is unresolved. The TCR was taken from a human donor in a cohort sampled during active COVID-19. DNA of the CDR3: TGCGCCAGCAGCGGCGGCGAGGTTCACGAGCAGTACTTC. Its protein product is CASSGGEVHEQYF.